The present T cell receptor beta chain was sequenced within a study of T cells in Graves' hyperthyroidism and ophthalmopathy (dated 2019 in TCRdb). Regarding the study in general: Peripheral blood was sampled at the time of initial diagnosis, prior to any treatment. To identify TCR V-J signatures that set the groups apart, the researchers used a discovery cohort of about a hundred patients, made up of 40 to 45 with Graves' ophthalmopathy and about 60 with stable Graves' hyperthyroidism. Prospective prediction of ophthalmopathy was tested in an independent validation cohort of fewer than 20 hyperthyroidism patients and 17 patients who later progressed to ophthalmopathy. The 100 discovery patients were randomly split 7:3 into training and test sets. Thyroid tissue and blood T-cell repertoires from six Graves' hyperthyroidism patients were also compared in the study. Following sampling, methimazole starting at 30 mg daily was given to hyperthyroidism patients, and high-dose intravenous methylprednisolone was given to ophthalmopathy patients. The paper reports TCR Vbeta CDR3 sequencing of 135 peripheral blood samples: 43 ophthalmopathy, 70 to 85 hyperthyroidism and around 17 progressor patients. Broad study findings and their caveats: Sample size was not statistically predetermined, and blinding of investigators to group allocation was not performed. Most expanded thyroid clonotypes (frequency above 0.001) were also found in blood, which suggests that blood repertoires may mirror thyroid immune responses. In validation, progression to ophthalmopathy was predicted by the model with 70.59% sensitivity and 72.22% specificity, a median of approximately 6.5 months before onset. Ophthalmopathy was separated from stable hyperthyroidism by a 13 V-J signature model, with 85% to 90% sensitivity and 81% to 83% specificity obtained in cross-validation and 80%/75% obtained in testing.

In its sample, this clonotype was seen many times. The antigen this receptor binds is unknown. Qualities for individual bases were not recorded, and no much larger clone is one base off. The TCR beta CDR3 regions were amplified from RNA transcripts. For the first round of RT-PCR on the TCR CDR3, the HTBI primer set was used together with the Qiagen OneStep RT-PCR kit. The libraries were constructed in a second round of multiplex PCR and then size-selected and purified. The libraries were sequenced on an Illumina HiSeq2000 using paired-end 100 bp reads. The published analysis was carried out like this. SOAPnuke was used to process the raw data, removing reads that contained adapters or uncalled bases, had a mean Phred below 15, or lacked an exact match to the constant primer or identifier. High-quality paired reads were merged with COPE v1.2.5, and unique nucleotide sequences were defined as clonotypes. Clonotypes were aligned to IMGT TRBV, TRBD and TRBJ reference segments using MiTCR v1.1. Analysis was restricted to V-J combinations with a frequency above 0.0001, which covered approximately 99% of repertoires. A TCS score was defined as the ratio of F50 (clonal expansion) to E x V (chaos), with BLOSUM62-based TCRdist applied between CDR3 peptides within each V-J. Welch's t-statistics and random forest reduced 450 to 600 V-J features to about 13, which were used in a naive Bayes classifier (R e1071). Clones were called with MiXCR by TCRdb after fastp trimmed the public reads at Q25, and only in-frame beta chains were retained. Entries that share a CDR3 protein sequence are merged under the most common genes and DNA. The V and J calls shown here were made by TCRdb, not taken from the authors' results. The sample has 540,000 or so distinct CDR3 sequences on record, more than 15% of them singletons. Around 6.6% of the sample comes from the top ten.

Stable Graves' hyperthyroidism was defined as the absence of progression to ophthalmopathy over 18 months of follow-up. Hyperthyroidism patients were aged 18 to 65 years and newly diagnosed, with disease duration of less than 2 months. Any patient with an uncontrolled infection, another autoimmune disease, pregnancy or lactation was excluded. Diagnoses were established on the basis of clinical symptoms, serum thyroxine and TRAb, thyroid ultrasound, and orbital computed tomography. PBMCs were separated from 7.5 to 10 ml of fresh peripheral blood using Ficoll-Paque density gradient centrifugation. Trizol reagent was used to extract total RNA, and RNA quality was then checked on an Agilent 2100 Bioanalyzer. The germline ends are 16 bases apart after V is trimmed by 5 bases and J by 5 bases. Measured from the cysteine to the phenylalanine, the CDR3 is 14 residues long. Here the CDR3 DNA is all that survives: 42 bases in frame from base 1. The germline V gene yields MDHEN for CDR1 and SYDVKM for CDR2.

The V and J segments used are TRBV28 and TRBJ2-7; matching of 5 bases hints at TRBD1 as the D gene. The sample comprised blood. The TCR was taken from a woman between 25 and 40 years old with Graves' hyperthyroidism. The CDR3: CASSTPGFPNEQYF. The DNA sequence follows: TGTGCCAGCAGTACGCCAGGGTTCCCTAACGAGCAGTACTTC.